This T cell receptor (beta chain) originates from a study of graft-versus-host responses after intestinal transplantation. Overall study context: Recipients had transplants, and these were multivisceral, liver-intestinal, or isolated intestinal.

General study results and limits: The marrow of recipients harbored GvH clones, and ileum or blood showed some of them first. Peak GvH clone levels in circulation were associated with early post-transplant HvG declines.

This clone was observed once. What it recognizes is unknown. Sequencing was performed with immunoSEQ multiplex PCR; in TCRdb, only in-frame clones are kept and a portion is missing. The data hold roughly 99,000 clones, with approximately 88% observed a single time. The CDR3 covers 15 residues. Trimming removed 6 bases from V and 1 base from J; junction bases left unmatched: 6. Per the germline V gene, CDR1 is MNHNS and CDR2 is SASEGT. This receptor was identified in a human donor who was the organ donor for an intestinal transplant. This sample comprised unstimulated CD4+ T cells sorted from spleen or lymph node cells, obtained before transplant. The chain is built from TRBV6-1 and TRBJ1-1; 9 bases match TRBD1. CDR3 nucleotides: TGTGCCAGCAGCTACCAGACAGGGGGGAACACTGAAGCTTTCTTT. Residues: CASSYQTGGNTEAFF.